This T cell receptor (beta chain) was recorded in a study of T cells after yellow fever vaccination. Study-wide findings and caveats: A large majority of primary-vaccination clones showed up again after the booster (about 97% CD4, approximately 90% CD8).

This clonotype came up a few times. The target antigen is unknown. The CDR3 contains 15 residues. TCRdb reprocessed the 5' RACE reads with MiXCR, giving one entry per CDR3 protein. This sample has hundreds of thousands of distinct CDR3 sequences; over 8% occur once, and the top ten carry 15% to 20%. This TCR was recovered from a man younger than 30 who received the YFV17D yellow fever vaccine. This sample comprised PBMCs, obtained on the day of the first yellow fever vaccination. The genes are TRBV1 and TRBJ1-6. TRBV1 is designated a pseudogene. CDR3 amino acids: CTSSQDSSYNSPLHF. The CDR3 DNA is TGCACCAGCAGCCAAGACAGCTCCTATAATTCACCCCTCCACTTT.